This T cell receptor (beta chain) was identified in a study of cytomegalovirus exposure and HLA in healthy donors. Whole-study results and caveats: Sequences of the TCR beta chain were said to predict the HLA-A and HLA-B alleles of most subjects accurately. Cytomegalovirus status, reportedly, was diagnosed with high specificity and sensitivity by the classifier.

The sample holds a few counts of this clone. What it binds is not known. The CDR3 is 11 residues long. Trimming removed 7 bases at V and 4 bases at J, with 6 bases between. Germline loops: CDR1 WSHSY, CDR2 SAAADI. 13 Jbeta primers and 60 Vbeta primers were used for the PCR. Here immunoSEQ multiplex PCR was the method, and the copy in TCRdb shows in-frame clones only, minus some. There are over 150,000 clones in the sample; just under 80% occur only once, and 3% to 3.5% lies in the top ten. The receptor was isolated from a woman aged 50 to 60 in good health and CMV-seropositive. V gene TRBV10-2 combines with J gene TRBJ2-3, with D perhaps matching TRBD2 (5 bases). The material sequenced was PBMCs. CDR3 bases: TGCGCCAGCACGGAGGCAGATACGCAGTATTTT. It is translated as CASTEADTQYF.